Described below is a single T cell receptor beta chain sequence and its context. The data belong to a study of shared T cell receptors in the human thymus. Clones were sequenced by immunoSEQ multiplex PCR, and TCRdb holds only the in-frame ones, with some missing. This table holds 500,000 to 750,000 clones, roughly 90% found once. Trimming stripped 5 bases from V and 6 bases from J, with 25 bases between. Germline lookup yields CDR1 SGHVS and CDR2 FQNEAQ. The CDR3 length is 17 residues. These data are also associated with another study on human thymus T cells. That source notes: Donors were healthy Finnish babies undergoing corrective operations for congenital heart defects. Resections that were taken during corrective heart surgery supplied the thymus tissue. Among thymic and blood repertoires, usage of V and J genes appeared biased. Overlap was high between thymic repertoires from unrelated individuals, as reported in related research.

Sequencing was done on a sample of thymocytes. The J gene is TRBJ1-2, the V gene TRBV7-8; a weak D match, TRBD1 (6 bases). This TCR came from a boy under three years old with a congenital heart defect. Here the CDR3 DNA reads TGTGCCAGCAGCCTAACCCAGTCCCGCAGGGGATATGATGGCTACACCTTC. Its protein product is CASSLTQSRRGYDGYTF.